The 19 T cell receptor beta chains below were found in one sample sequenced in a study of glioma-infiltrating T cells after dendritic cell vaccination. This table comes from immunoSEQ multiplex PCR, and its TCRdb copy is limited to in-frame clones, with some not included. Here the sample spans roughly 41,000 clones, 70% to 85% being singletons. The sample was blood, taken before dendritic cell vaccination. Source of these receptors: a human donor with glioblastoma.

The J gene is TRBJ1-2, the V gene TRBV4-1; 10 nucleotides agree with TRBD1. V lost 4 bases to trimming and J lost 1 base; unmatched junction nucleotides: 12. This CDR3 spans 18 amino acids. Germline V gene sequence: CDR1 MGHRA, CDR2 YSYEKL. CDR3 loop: CASSPLPGQGTFNYGYTF. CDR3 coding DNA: TGCGCCAGCAGCCCATTGCCGGGACAGGGGACCTTTAACTATGGCTACACCTTC.

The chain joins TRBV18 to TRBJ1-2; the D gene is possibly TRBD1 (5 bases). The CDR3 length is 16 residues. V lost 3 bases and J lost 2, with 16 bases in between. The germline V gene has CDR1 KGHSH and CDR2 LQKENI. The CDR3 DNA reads TGTGCCAGCTCACCGAGAATATTAGACAGCAACTATGGCTACACCTTC. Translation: CASSPRILDSNYGYTF. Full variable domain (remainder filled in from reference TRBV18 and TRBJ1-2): NAGVMQNPRHLVRRRGQEARLRCSPMKGHSHVYWYRQLPEEGLKFMVYLQKENIIDESGMPKERFSAEFPKEGPSILRIQQVVRGDSAAYFCASSPRILDSNYGYTFGSGTRLTVV.

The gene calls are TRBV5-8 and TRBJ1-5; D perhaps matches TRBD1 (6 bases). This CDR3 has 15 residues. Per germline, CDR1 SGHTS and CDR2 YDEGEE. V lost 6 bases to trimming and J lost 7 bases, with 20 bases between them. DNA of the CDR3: TGTGCCAGCATCGCCGCGGGGGGCGCAGGACAGCCCCAGCATTTT. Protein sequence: CASIAAGGAGQPQHF. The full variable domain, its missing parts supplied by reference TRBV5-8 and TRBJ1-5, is EAGVTQSPTHLIKTRGQQATLRCSPISGHTSVYWYQQALGLGLQFLLWYDEGEERNRGNFPPRFSGRQFPNYSSELNVNALELEDSALYLCASIAAGGAGQPQHFGDGTRLSIL.

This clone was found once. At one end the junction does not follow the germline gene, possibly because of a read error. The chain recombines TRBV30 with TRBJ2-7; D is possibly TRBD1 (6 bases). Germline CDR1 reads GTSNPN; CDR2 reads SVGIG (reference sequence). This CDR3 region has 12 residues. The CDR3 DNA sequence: TGTGCCCGGAGTCCCGACAGGTACGAGCAGTACTTC. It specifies CARSPDRYEQYF. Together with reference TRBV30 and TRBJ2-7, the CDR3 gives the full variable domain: SQTIHQWPATLVQPVGSPLSLECTVEGTSNPNLYWYRQAAGRGLQLLFYSVGIGQISSEVPQNLSASRPQDRQFILSSKKLLLSDSGFYLCARSPDRYEQYFGPGTRLTVT.

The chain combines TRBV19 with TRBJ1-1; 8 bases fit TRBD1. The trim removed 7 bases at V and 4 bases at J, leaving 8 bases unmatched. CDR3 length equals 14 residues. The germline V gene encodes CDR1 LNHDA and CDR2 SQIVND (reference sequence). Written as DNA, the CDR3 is TGTGCCAGTACCTTCGGACAGGGCCCCACTGAAGCTTTCTTT. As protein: CASTFGQGPTEAFF.

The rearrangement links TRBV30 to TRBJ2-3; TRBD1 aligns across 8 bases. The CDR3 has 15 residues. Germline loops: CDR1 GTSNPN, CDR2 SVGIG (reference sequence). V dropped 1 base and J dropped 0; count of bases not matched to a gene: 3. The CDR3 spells CAWSGRGLSTDTQYF. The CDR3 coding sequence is TGTGCCTGGAGTGGCAGGGGGCTGAGCACAGATACGCAGTATTTT. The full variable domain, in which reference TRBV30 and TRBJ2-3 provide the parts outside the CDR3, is SQTIHQWPATLVQPVGSPLSLECTVEGTSNPNLYWYRQAAGRGLQLLFYSVGIGQISSEVPQNLSASRPQDRQFILSSKKLLLSDSGFYLCAWSGRGLSTDTQYFGPGTRLTVL.

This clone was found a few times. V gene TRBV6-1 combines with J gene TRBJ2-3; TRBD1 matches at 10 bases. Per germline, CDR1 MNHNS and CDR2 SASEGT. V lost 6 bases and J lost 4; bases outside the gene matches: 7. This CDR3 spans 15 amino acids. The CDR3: CASRVGGTGADTQYF. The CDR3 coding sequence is TGTGCCAGCAGAGTGGGGGGGACAGGGGCAGATACGCAGTATTTT.

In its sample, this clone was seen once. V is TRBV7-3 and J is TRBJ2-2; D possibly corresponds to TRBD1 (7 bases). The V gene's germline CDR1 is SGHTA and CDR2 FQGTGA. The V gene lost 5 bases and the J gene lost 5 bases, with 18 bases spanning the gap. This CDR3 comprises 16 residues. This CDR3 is CASSPTDRRETGELFF. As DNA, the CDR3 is TGTGCCAGCAGCCCTACGGACAGGAGGGAGACCGGGGAGCTGTTTTTT.

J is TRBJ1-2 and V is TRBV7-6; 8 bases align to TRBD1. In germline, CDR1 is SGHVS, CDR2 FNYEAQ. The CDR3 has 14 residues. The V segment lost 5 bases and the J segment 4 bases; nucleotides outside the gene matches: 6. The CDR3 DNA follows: TGTGCCAGCAGCCCAGGGGGCTATACCTATGGCTACACCTTC. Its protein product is CASSPGGYTYGYTF.

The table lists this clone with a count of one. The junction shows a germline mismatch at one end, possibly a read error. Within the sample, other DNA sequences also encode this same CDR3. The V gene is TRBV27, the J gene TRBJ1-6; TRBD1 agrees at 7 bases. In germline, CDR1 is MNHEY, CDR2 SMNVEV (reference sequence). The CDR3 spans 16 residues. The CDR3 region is CASSSSTGFYNSPLHF. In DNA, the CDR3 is TGTGCCAGCAGTTCGTCGACAGGGTTCTATAATTCCCCCCTCCACTTT.

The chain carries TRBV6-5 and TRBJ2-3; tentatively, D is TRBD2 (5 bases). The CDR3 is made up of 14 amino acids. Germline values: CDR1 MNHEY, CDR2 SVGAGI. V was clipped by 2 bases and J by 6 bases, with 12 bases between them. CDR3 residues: CASSYRRDPDTQYF. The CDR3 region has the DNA TGTGCCAGCAGTTACCGCCGGGATCCCGATACGCAGTATTTT.

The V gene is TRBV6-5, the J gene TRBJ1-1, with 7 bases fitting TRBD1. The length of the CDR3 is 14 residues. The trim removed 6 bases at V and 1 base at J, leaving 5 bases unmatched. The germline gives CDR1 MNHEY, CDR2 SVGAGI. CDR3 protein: CASRPGQTNTEAFF. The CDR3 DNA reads TGTGCCAGCAGACCGGGACAGACGAACACTGAAGCTTTCTTT.

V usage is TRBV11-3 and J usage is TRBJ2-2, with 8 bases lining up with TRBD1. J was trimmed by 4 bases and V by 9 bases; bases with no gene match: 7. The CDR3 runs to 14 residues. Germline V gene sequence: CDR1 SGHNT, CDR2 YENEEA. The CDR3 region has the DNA TGTGCCAGTTCGGACAGGGCCGGCACCGGGGAGCTGTTTTTT. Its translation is CASSDRAGTGELFF.

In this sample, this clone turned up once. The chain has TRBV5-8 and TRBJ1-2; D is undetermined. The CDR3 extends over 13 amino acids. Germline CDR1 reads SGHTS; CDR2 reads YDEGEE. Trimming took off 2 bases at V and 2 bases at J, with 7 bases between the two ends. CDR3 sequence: CASSLNGNYGYTF. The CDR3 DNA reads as TGTGCCAGCAGCTTAAACGGGAACTATGGCTACACCTTC.

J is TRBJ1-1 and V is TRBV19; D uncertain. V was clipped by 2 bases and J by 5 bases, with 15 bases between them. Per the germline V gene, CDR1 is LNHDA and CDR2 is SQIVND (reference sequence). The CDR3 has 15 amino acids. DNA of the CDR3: TGTGCCAGTAGTATATCGGGGAGGAGGGATACTGAAGCTTTCTTT. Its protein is CASSISGRRDTEAFF. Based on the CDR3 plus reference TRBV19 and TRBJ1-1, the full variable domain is DGGITQSPKYLFRKEGQNVTLSCEQNLNHDAMYWYRQDPGQGLRLIYYSQIVNDFQKGDIAEGYSVSREKKESFPLTVTSAQKNPTAFYLCASSISGRRDTEAFFGQGTRLTVV.

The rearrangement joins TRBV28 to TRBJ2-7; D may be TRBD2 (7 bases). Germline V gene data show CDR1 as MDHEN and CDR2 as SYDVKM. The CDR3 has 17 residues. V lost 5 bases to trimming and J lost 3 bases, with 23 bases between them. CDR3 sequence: CASSPTGYGGLDYEQYF. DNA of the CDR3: TGTGCCAGCAGTCCCACGGGTTACGGGGGGCTAGACTACGAGCAGTACTTC.

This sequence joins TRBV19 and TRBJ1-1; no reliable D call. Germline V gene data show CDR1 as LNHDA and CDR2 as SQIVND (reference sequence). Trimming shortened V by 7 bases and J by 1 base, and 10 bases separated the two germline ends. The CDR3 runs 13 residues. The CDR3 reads CASISSKNTEAFF. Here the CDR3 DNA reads TGTGCCAGTATTTCATCCAAGAACACTGAAGCTTTCTTT. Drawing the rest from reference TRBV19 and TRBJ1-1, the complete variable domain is DGGITQSPKYLFRKEGQNVTLSCEQNLNHDAMYWYRQDPGQGLRLIYYSQIVNDFQKGDIAEGYSVSREKKESFPLTVTSAQKNPTAFYLCASISSKNTEAFFGQGTRLTVV.

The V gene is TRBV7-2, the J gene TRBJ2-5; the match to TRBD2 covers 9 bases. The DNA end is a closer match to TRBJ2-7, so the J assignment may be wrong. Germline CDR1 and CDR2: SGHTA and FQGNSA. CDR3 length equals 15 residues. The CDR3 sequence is CASSLDLAGSYEQYF. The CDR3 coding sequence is TGTGCCAGCAGCTTAGACCTAGCGGGGTCCTACGAGCAGTACTTC.

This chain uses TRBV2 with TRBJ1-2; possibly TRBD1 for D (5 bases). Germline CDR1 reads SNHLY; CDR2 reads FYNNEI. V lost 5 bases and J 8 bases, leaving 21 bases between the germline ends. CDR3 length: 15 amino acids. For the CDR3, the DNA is TGTGCCAGCAGTCCCCGCGGGGGTCAGAGTGGGGGCTACACCTTC. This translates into CASSPRGGQSGGYTF.